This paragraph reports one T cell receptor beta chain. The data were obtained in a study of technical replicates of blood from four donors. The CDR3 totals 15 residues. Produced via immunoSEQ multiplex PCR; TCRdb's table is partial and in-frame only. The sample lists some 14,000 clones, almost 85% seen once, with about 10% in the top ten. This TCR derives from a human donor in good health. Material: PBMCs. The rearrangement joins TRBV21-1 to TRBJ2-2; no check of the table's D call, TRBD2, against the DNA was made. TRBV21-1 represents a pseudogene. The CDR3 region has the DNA TGTGCCAGCACCCTAAGACGACTAGTTTGGAGGGAGCTGTTTTTT. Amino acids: CASTLRRLVWRELFF.